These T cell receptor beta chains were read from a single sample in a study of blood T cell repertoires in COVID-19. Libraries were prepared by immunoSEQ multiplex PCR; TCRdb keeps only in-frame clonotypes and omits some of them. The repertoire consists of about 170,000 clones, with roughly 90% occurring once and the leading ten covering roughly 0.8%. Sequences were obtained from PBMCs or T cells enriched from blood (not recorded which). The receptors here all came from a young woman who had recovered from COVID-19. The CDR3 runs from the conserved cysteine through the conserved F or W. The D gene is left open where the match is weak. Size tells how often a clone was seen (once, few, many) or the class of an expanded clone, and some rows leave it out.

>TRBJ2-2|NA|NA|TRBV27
CASSPPWPDTGELFF
TGTGCCAGCAGTCCTCCATGGCCCGACACCGGGGAGCTGTTTTTT
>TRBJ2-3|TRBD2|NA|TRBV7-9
CAGTGLVPTDTQYF
TGTGCCGGAACCGGACTAGTCCCCACAGATACGCAGTATTTT
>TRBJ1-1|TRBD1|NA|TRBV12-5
CASGLALQGTAFF
TGTGCTAGTGGTTTGGCCTTACAGGGGACAGCTTTCTTT
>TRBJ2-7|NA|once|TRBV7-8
CASSLDSRRGLEQYF
TGTGCCAGCAGCTTAGATAGCCGAAGGGGCCTCGAGCAGTACTTC
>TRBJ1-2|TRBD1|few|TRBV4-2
CASSQEGTGARGGYTF
TGTGCCAGCAGCCAAGAGGGGACAGGGGCACGTGGTGGCTACACCTTC
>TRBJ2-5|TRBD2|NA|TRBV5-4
CASSLRSGWQRETQYF
TGTGCCAGCAGCTTGCGTAGCGGGTGGCAGCGTGAGACCCAGTACTTC
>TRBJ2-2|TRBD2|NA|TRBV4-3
CASSQSWVAGLDTGELFF
TGCGCCAGCAGCCAATCGTGGGTAGCGGGACTCGACACCGGGGAGCTGTTTTTT
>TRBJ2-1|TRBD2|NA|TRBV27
CASRGLAKNEQFF
TGTGCCAGCAGGGGACTAGCCAAAAATGAGCAGTTCTTC
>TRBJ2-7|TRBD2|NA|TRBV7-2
CASSLGIVGEGSYEQYF
TGTGCCAGCAGCTTAGGCATAGTGGGGGAGGGCTCCTACGAGCAGTACTTC
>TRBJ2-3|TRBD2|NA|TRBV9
CASSSSAGARDTQYF
TGTGCCAGCAGCTCCTCTGCGGGAGCAAGGGATACGCAGTATTTT
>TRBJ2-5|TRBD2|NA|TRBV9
CASSVGSGSPLETQYF
TGTGCCAGCAGCGTAGGTAGCGGGAGTCCCCTAGAGACCCAGTACTTC
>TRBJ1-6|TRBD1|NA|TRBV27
CASSFDRANSPLHF
TGTGCCAGCAGTTTTGACAGGGCTAATTCACCCCTCCACTTT
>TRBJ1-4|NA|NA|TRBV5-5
CASSLYRALLGAANEKLFF
TGTGCCAGCAGCTTGTACAGGGCCCTCCTCGGCGCAGCTAATGAAAAACTGTTTTTT
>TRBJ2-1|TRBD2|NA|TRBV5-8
CAVEESGTLSYNEQFF
TGTGCCGTCGAGGAAAGCGGGACCCTATCCTACAATGAGCAGTTCTTC
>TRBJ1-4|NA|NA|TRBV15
CATSRDRAGNEKLFF
TGTGCCACCAGCAGAGATCGAGCGGGGAATGAAAAACTGTTTTTT
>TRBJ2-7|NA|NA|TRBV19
CASSPHPAAEQYF
TGTGCCAGTAGTCCCCACCCGGCAGCGGAGCAGTACTTC
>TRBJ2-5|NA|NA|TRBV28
CASSLSGLQETQYF
TGTGCCAGCAGTTTATCAGGGCTTCAAGAGACCCAGTACTTC
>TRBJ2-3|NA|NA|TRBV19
CASSFSGYTDTQYF
TGTGCCAGTAGTTTCTCCGGGTACACAGATACGCAGTATTTT
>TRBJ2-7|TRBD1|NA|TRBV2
CASQDSGTVVVYEQYF
TGTGCCAGCCAAGACTCCGGGACAGTAGTTGTCTACGAGCAGTACTTC
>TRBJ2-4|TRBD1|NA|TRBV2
CASSEENRGTNIQYF
TGTGCCAGCAGTGAAGAAAACAGGGGCACCAACATTCAGTACTTC
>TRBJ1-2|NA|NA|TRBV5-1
CASSLVAGVDGYTF
TGCGCCAGCAGCTTAGTTGCGGGTGTCGATGGCTACACCTTC
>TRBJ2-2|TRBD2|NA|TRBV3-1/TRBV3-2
CASSQGTSGTVGTGELFF
TGTGCCAGCAGCCAAGGGACTAGCGGGACGGTGGGCACCGGGGAGCTGTTTTTT
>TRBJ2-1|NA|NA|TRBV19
CASSDPASYNEQFF
TGTGCCAGCTCAGATCCAGCGTCCTACAATGAGCAGTTCTTC
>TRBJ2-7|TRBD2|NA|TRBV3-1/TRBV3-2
CASSPKLGLAGVFHEQYF
TGTGCCAGCAGCCCTAAGCTAGGTCTGGCGGGAGTCTTCCACGAGCAGTACTTC
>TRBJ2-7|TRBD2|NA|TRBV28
CASSGPTGGYEQYF
TGTGCCAGCAGCGGACCCACGGGAGGATACGAGCAGTACTTC
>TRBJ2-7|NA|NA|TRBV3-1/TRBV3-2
CASSQETAYEQYF
TGTGCCAGCAGCCAAGAGACAGCCTACGAGCAGTACTTC
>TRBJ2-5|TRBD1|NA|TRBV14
CASSHGTGLLRETQYF
TGTGCCAGCAGCCACGGGACAGGGCTCCTTCGGGAGACCCAGTACTTC
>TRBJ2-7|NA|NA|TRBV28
CASRTRFWGGAYEQYF
TGTGCCAGCAGGACCAGGTTTTGGGGCGGTGCCTACGAGCAGTACTTC
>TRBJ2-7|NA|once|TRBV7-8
CASSLGRINLYEQYF
TGTGCCAGCAGCTTAGGGCGGATAAATCTCTACGAGCAGTACTTC
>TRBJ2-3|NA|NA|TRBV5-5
CASSPGQNTDTQYF
TGTGCCAGCAGCCCCGGACAGAACACAGATACGCAGTATTTT
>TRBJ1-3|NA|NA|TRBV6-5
CASSYTSGSGNTIYF
TGTGCCAGCAGTTACACCTCAGGGTCTGGAAACACCATATATTTT
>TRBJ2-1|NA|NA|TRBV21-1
CAGRWVELYRDNEQFF
TGTGCCGGCAGGTGGGTCGAACTGTACAGGGACAATGAGCAGTTCTTC
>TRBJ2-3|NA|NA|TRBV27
CASSPSYTDTQYF
TGTGCCAGCAGTCCCTCTTACACAGATACGCAGTATTTT
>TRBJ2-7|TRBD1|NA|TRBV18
CASSPTDRASVYEQYF
TGTGCCAGCTCACCCACGGACAGGGCGTCAGTCTACGAGCAGTACTTC
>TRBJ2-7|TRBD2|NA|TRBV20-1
CSASPGGAGGTSRVYEQYF
TGCAGTGCTAGTCCGGGGGGAGCGGGTGGTACTAGCAGAGTCTACGAGCAGTACTTC
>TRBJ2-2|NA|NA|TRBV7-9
CASSLIDRSPTGELFF
TGTGCCAGCAGCTTAATTGACAGGTCGCCTACCGGGGAGCTGTTTTTT
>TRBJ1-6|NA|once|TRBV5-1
CASSLGLNNSPLHF
TGCGCCAGCAGCTTGGGGCTGAATAATTCACCCCTCCACTTT
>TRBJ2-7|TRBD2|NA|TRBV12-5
CASGLGLGYEQYF
TGTGCTAGTGGTCTGGGACTAGGCTACGAGCAGTACTTC
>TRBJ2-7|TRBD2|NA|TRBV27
CASSAKTSGRGYEQYF
TGTGCCAGCAGTGCGAAGACTAGCGGGAGAGGGTACGAGCAGTACTTC
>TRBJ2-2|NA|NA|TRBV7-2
CASSSANTGELFF
TGTGCCAGCAGCTCCGCGAACACCGGGGAGCTGTTTTTT
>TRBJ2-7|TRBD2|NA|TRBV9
CASSVNSGISDEQYF
TGTGCCAGCAGCGTTAATAGCGGGATCTCGGACGAGCAGTACTTC
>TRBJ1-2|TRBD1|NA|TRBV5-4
CASSGQGNYGYTF
TGTGCCAGCAGCGGACAGGGAAACTATGGCTACACCTTC
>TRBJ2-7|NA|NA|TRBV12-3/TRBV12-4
CASSSRWEQYF
TGTGCCAGCAGTTCACGGTGGGAGCAGTACTTC
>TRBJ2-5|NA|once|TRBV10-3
CAISESGQTQYF
TGTGCCATCAGTGAGTCGGGGCAGACCCAGTACTTC
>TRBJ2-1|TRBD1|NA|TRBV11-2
CASSLAGQVDAYNEQFF
TGTGCCAGCAGCTTAGCCGGACAGGTCGACGCCTACAATGAGCAGTTCTTC
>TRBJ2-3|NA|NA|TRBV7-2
CASSLDAGTDTQYF
TGTGCCAGCAGCTTAGATGCGGGCACAGATACGCAGTATTTT
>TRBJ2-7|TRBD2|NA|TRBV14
CASSRPGLAYEQYF
TGTGCCAGCAGCCGACCGGGACTAGCTTACGAGCAGTACTTC
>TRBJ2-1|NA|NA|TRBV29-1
CSVETGNEQFF
TGCAGCGTTGAGACGGGCAATGAGCAGTTCTTC
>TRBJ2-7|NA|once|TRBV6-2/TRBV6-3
CASSRSAQGGYEQYF
TGTGCCAGCAGTCGATCCGCTCAGGGGGGCTACGAGCAGTACTTC
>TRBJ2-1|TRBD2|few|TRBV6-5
CASSTLAGEYNEQFF
TGTGCCAGCAGCACACTAGCGGGAGAATACAATGAGCAGTTCTTC
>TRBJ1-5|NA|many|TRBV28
CASRIYSRGQPQHF
TGTGCCAGCAGGATTTATAGTCGAGGTCAGCCCCAGCATTTT
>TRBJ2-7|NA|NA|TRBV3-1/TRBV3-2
CASSAGWEQYF
TGTGCCAGCAGTGCAGGGTGGGAGCAGTACTTC
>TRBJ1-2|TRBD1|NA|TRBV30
CAWSVLGGAGGYTF
TGTGCCTGGAGTGTATTAGGGGGCGCGGGAGGCTACACCTTC
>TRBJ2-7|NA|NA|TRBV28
CASSFHQYPGREQYF
TGTGCCAGCAGTTTTCATCAGTATCCAGGGCGCGAGCAGTACTTC
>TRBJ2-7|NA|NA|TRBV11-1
CASSLGVAYEQYF
TGTGCCAGCAGCTTAGGAGTAGCCTACGAGCAGTACTTC
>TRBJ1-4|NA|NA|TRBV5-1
CASSLTGIEEKLFF
TGCGCCAGCAGCTTAACAGGGATCGAGGAAAAACTGTTTTTT
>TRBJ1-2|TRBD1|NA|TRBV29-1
CSAVGQGVHGYTF
TGCAGCGCCGTTGGACAGGGTGTCCATGGCTACACCTTC
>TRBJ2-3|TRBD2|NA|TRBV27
CASTQSGTRTDTQYF
TGTGCCAGCACCCAAAGCGGGACTCGCACAGATACGCAGTATTTT
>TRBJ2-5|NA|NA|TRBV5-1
CASSLVAGSQETQYF
TGCGCCAGCAGCTTGGTAGCCGGGTCCCAAGAGACCCAGTACTTC